This record looks at one T cell receptor beta chain sequence and its context. V was trimmed by 1 base and J by 2 bases, leaving 15 bases between them. Germline V lookup: CDR1 LGHDT, CDR2 YNNKEL (reference sequence). The CDR3 has 18 residues. This entry is derived from a study of T cell repertoires in cytomegalovirus infection. Each CDR3 protein is one row after TCRdb ran MiXCR on the reads. This sample has approximately 500,000 distinct CDR3 sequences, with approximately 15% found just once. The clonotype was recovered from a human donor in good health (CMV status not recorded). Some clones in this sample may be carry-over from other donors' samples. This chain joins TRBV3-1 and TRBJ2-6; D not certain. Material: CD8+ T cells from PBMCs. CDR3 loop: CASSQVALAPTGANVLTF. The CDR3 region has the DNA TGTGCCAGCAGCCAAGTGGCCCTGGCCCCTACTGGGGCCAACGTCCTGACTTTC.